One and the same sample provided the 14 T cell receptor beta chains below, sequenced in a study of cytomegalovirus exposure and HLA in healthy donors. PCR involved 60 Vbeta and 13 Jbeta primers. Assay: immunoSEQ multiplex PCR; the TCRdb copy retains only in-frame clones and omits some. The sample consists of about 140,000 clones, 79% of them appearing once. What was sequenced was PBMCs. Receptors originate from a man aged 18 to 30 in good health and CMV-seronegative.

The chain joins TRBV7-2 to TRBJ1-6, with 9 bases fitting TRBD1. CDR3 length equals 15 residues. V gave up 3 bases and J gave up 5 bases; unmatched junction bases: 2. Per the germline V gene, CDR1 is SGHTA and CDR2 is FQGNSA. In nucleotides, the CDR3 is TGTGCCAGCAGCTTGGGACAGGGAGATAATTCACCCCTCCACTTT. Protein product: CASSLGQGDNSPLHF.

This clone is a singleton in its sample. The V call is TRBV7-9, the J call TRBJ2-2, with 9 nucleotides matching TRBD1. Germline loops: CDR1 SEHNR, CDR2 FQNEAQ (reference sequence). The CDR3 loop spans 16 amino acids. Germline trimming cut 2 bases from V and 1 base from J; bases unmatched to any gene: 2. CDR3 region: CASSLRGQGNTGELFF. The CDR3 bases are TGTGCCAGCAGCTTAAGGGGACAGGGGAACACCGGGGAGCTGTTTTTT.

The chain is built from TRBV19 and TRBJ2-1; 8 nucleotides agree with TRBD2. There are 17 residues in the CDR3. CDR1 and CDR2 (germline): LNHDA, SQIVND (reference sequence). The trim removed 5 bases at V and 0 bases at J, leaving 9 bases unmatched. This CDR3 reads CASSHSGDWSSYNEQFF. CDR3 nucleotides: TGTGCCAGTAGTCATAGCGGGGACTGGAGCTCCTACAATGAGCAGTTCTTC.

The chain carries TRBV7-9 and TRBJ2-7, with 12 bases lining up with TRBD2. The germline gives CDR1 SEHNR, CDR2 FQNEAQ (reference sequence). V lost 5 bases and J lost 11; bases outside the gene matches: 13. The CDR3 covers 15 residues. CDR3 region: CASSLPRTSGANKYF. CDR3 DNA: TGTGCCAGCAGCCTACCGCGGACTAGCGGGGCTAACAAGTACTTC.

Here the CDR3 DNA reads TGTGCCAGCAGTGAGGACAGGGCTGGGGAGACCCAGTACTTC. Amino acids: CASSEDRAGETQYF. The chain is built from TRBV2 and TRBJ2-5, with TRBD1 matching 8 bases. The germline V gene encodes CDR1 SNHLY and CDR2 FYNNEI. V shed 3 bases and J 5 bases; nucleotides not matched to a gene: 5. This CDR3 comprises 14 residues.

CDR3 bases: TGTGCCATCAGGGGACAGGGATTCAATGAGCAGTTCTTC. Residues: CAIRGQGFNEQFF. The chain has TRBV10-3 and TRBJ2-1, with 9 bases that match TRBD1. CDR1 ENHRY and CDR2 SYGVKD come from the germline V gene. V shed 6 bases, J shed 6 bases, and the junction held 3 bases outside the gene matches. The CDR3 spans 13 residues.

J is TRBJ1-5 and V is TRBV7-2; D is unclear. CDR1 SGHTA and CDR2 FQGNSA come from the germline V gene. The CDR3 contains 13 residues. Deletions cut 5 bases from V and 7 bases from J, with 12 bases between. Here the CDR3 reads CASSPGSRQPQHF. The CDR3 DNA follows: TGTGCCAGCAGCCCGGGATCAAGGCAGCCCCAGCATTTT.

This sequence joins TRBV6-6 and TRBJ1-1; a possible D gene is TRBD1 (6 bases). The CDR3 is 16 residues long. V dropped 5 bases and J dropped 4 bases, with 20 bases sitting between them. Germline lookup yields CDR1 MNHNY and CDR2 SVGAGI (reference sequence). CDR3 loop: CASSARTGFKSTEAFF. In DNA, the CDR3 is TGTGCCAGCAGTGCCCGTACAGGGTTCAAGTCCACTGAAGCTTTCTTT.

The chain is built from TRBV2 and TRBJ2-2; D is perhaps TRBD1 (5 bases). Trimming took off 2 bases at V and 0 bases at J, with 10 bases between the two ends. Germline assignment: CDR1 SNHLY and CDR2 FYNNEI. The CDR3 length is 16 residues. The CDR3 DNA sequence: TGTGCCAGCAGTGAATTGGCAGGGACGAACACCGGGGAGCTGTTTTTT. It codes for CASSELAGTNTGELFF.

This chain uses TRBV25-1 with TRBJ1-2; TRBD1 agrees at 7 bases. This CDR3 comprises 12 residues. V lost 7 bases and J lost 7; bases outside the gene matches: 6. CDR1 is MGHDK, CDR2 SYGVNS, per germline. CDR3 region: CASTTGAGGYTF. CDR3 bases: TGTGCCAGCACCACAGGGGCAGGTGGCTACACCTTC.

The gene calls are TRBV5-1 and TRBJ2-1, with D possibly matching TRBD1 (5 bases). V was cut by 0 bases and J by 6 bases, with 10 bases left in between. Per germline, CDR1 SGHRS and CDR2 YFSETQ. CDR3 size: 14 residues. CDR3 nucleotide sequence: TGCGCCAGCAGCTTGGTATCAGGGATCAATGAGCAGTTCTTC. Translation gives CASSLVSGINEQFF.

This chain connects TRBV2 to TRBJ2-7; D is ambiguous. The germline V and J ends were trimmed by 4 bases and 3 bases, with 7 bases remaining between them. CDR1 is SNHLY, CDR2 FYNNEI, per germline. The CDR3 loop spans 12 amino acids. CDR3 DNA: TGTGCCAGCAGTGGACATAACTACGAGCAGTACTTC. Protein: CASSGHNYEQYF.

The V and J genes are TRBV18 and TRBJ2-7; D gene unclear. The germline V and J ends were trimmed by 3 bases and 4 bases, with 4 bases remaining between them. Germline CDR1 is KGHSH and CDR2 is LQKENI. CDR3 length: 11 amino acids. The CDR3 DNA reads as TGTGCCAGCTCACCCGGGTACGAGCAGTACTTC. This encodes CASSPGYEQYF.

This chain uses TRBV2 with TRBJ1-6; 7 bases are shared with TRBD1. This CDR3 has 16 residues. J lost 8 bases, V lost 2 bases, and 9 bases had no gene match. Germline values: CDR1 SNHLY, CDR2 FYNNEI. CDR3 DNA: TGTGCCAGCAGTGAAAGCCTTGGACAGGTAGATTCACCCCTCCACTTT. It yields the protein CASSESLGQVDSPLHF.